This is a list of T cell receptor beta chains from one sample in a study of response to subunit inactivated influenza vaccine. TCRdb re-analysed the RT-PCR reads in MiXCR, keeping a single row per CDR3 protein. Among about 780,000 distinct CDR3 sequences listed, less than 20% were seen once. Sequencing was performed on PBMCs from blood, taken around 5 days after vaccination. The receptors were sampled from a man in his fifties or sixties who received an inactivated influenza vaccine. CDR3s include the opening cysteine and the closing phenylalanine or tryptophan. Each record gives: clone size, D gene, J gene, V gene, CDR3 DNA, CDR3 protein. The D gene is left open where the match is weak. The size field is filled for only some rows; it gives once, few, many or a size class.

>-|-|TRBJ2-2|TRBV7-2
TGTGCCAGCAGCGCTTGGAGGATAAACACCGGGGAGCTGTTTTTT
CASSAWRINTGELFF
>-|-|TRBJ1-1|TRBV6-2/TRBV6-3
TGTGCCAGCAGTTTGGGGGGGATTAAAGGTTCTGAAGCTTTCTTT
CASSLGGIKGSEAFF
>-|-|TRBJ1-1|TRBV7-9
TGTGCCAGCAGCTTAAACGTGAGGGTAGCTTTCTTT
CASSLNVRVAFF
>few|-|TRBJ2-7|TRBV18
TGTGCCAGCTCAGCCACGGGACGGGAAACCTACGAGCAGTACTTC
CASSATGRETYEQYF
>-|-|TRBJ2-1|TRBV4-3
TGCGCCAGCAGCCAAGATGACTACAATGAGCAGTTCTTC
CASSQDDYNEQFF
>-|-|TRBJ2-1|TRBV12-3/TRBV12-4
TGTGCCAGCAGTTTAAGTACAGACTACAATGAGCAGTCCTTC
CASSLSTDYNEQSF
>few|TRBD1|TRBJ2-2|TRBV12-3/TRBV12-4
TGTGCCAGCAGTCCGCAGGGGGTGGCTACCGGGGAGCTGTTTTTT
CASSPQGVATGELFF
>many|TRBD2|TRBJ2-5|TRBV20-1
TGCAGTGCCCTGCGGGGGGCCGGACAAGAGACCCAGTACTTC
CSALRGAGQETQYF
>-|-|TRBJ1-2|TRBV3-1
TGTGCCAGCAGCCAAGATTCAGGGACCTATGGCTACACCTTC
CASSQDSGTYGYTF
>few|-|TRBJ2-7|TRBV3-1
TGTGCCAGCAGCCAAGGCGGGACACGGAATAGAGGGCAGTACTTC
CASSQGGTRNRGQYF
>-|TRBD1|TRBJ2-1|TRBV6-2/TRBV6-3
TGTGCCAGCTTAGGAGGGACAGGGGGCTACAATGAGCAGTTCTTC
CASLGGTGGYNEQFF
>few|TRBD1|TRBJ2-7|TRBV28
TGTGCCAGCAGACCCGCGGACAGGGTTCCCGAGCAGTACTTC
CASRPADRVPEQYF
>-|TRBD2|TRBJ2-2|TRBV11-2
TGTGCCAGCAGGACTAGCGGGGGGTCTGGGACCGGGGAGCTGTTTTTT
CASRTSGGSGTGELFF
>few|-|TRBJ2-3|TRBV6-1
TGTGCCAGCAGCGTCATGGGGGGTTCAGATACGCAGTATTTT
CASSVMGGSDTQYF
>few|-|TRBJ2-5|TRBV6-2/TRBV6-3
TGTGCCAGCAGTCCCGCCGGGACACTACAAGAGACCCAGTACTTC
CASSPAGTLQETQYF
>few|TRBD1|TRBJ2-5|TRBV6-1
TGTGCCAGCAGTACGGGACAGTACCAAGAGACCCAGTACTTC
CASSTGQYQETQYF
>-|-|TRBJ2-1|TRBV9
TGTGCCAGCAGCGTAGACGGCGGGAATGAGCAGTTCTTC
CASSVDGGNEQFF
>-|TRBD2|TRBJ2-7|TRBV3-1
TGTGCCAGCAGCCAAGAAGGCTCTAGCGGGAGGCCATCCTACGAGCAGTACTTC
CASSQEGSSGRPSYEQYF
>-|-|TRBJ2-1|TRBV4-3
TGCGCCAGAAGCCAGGGGACGGATGAGCAGTTCTTC
CARSQGTDEQFF
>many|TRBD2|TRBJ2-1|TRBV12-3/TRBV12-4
TGTGCCAGCAGTCCTACTAGCGGGGGGGCCGACAATGAGCAGTTCTTC
CASSPTSGGADNEQFF
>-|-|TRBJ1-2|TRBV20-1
TGCAGTGCTAGGCCGCCGGGACTCCTGTATGGCTACACCTTC
CSARPPGLLYGYTF
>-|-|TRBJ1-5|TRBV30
TGTGCCTGGAGTCAGGGGCGAAGGGGCAATCAGCCCCAGCATTTT
CAWSQGRRGNQPQHF